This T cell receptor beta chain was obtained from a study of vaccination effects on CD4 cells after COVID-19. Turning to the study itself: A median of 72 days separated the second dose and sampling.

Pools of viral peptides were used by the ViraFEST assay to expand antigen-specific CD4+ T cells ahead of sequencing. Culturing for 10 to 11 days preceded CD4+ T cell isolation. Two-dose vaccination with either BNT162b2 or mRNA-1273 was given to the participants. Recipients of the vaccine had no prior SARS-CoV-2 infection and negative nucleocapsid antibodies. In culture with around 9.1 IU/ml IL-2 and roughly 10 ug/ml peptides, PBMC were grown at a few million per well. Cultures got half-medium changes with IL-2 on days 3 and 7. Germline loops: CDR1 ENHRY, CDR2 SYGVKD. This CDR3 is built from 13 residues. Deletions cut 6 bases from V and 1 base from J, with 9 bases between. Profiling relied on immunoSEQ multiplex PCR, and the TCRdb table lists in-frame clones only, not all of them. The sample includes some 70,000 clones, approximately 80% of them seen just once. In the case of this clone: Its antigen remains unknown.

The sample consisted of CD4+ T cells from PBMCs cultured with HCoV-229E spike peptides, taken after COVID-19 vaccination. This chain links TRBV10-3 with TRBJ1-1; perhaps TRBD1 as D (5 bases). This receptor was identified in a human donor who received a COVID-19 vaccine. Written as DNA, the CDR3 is TGTGCCATCAGAAAGACAGCGAACACTGAAGCTTTCTTT. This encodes CAIRKTANTEAFF.